What follows is one T cell receptor (beta chain) and its context. No antigen is known for it. Base quality data are lacking; no much larger clone is found one base away. TCR CDR3 regions were amplified from genomic DNA by multiplex PCR using the deep immunoSEQ assay. Genomic DNA extracted from each cell subset was distributed evenly over all wells of several immunoSEQ 96-well plates, and each plate served as one replicate. For sorted subsets, each replicate PCR was loaded with 200 ng genomic DNA, equivalent to roughly 30,000 T cell genomes. The purified libraries were quantified using a Qubit 3.0 fluorometer, sized with a Bioanalyzer 2100, and then quantified again using the KAPA Library Quantification kit. A separate single-read 150-cycle Illumina NextSeq 550 flow cell was used to sequence each immunoSEQ 96-well plate. The study's own analysis went as follows. Because only junctional sequences without quality scores were contained in the immunoSEQ output, filtering matching that applied to full-length reads could not be performed. Sequences were annotated with PyIR, a Python wrapper for IgBLAST v1.9, and V/J genes and CDR3 were assigned using IMGT germline references. Reads were removed for weak V/J assignments (E-value above 1e-6), missing CDR3, stop codons, out-of-frame junctions, or ambiguous translated residues. V3J clonotypes were defined by identical inferred V gene, J gene, and CDR3 amino acid sequence. Percentage overlap between repertoires was computed as shared unique clonotypes divided by the size of the smaller repertoire. RTK rarefaction, the Chao1 estimator, and Recon v2.1 estimates of unobserved clonotypes were used to assess repertoire richness. OLGA was used to compute generation probabilities for all TCRbeta clonotypes that the gDNA method yielded from a few donors. TCRdb re-hosts the immuneACCESS table, in-frame sequences only. Its copies lack some clones; in the studies checked, an unresolved V gene accounts for under half of them, and the cause for the rest is not known. That table is the source of V, J and clone size, and D and trimming were worked out from the DNA. For this sample the table gives over 2 million clones, of which 85% to 95% were detected only once. Approximately 0.39% of the sample is taken by the ten largest.

At the junction V is shortened by 7 bases and J by 0 bases, with 13 bases in between. Looking up the germline V gene (reference sequence) yields CDR1 MNHNY and CDR2 SVGAGI. Reading from cysteine to phenylalanine, the CDR3 counts 16 amino acids. Only CDR3 DNA remains: 48 bases, in frame from the first base. Healthy HIV-negative adults with no recently reported acute infections or vaccinations were included as donors. Every donor was a Caucasian adult residing in Nashville, Tennessee, USA. CD4+ T cells were enriched through magnetic negative selection, after which naive cells were positively selected on CD45RA and the remaining negative fraction served as the memory subset. After blood collection by leukapheresis, PBMCs were isolated using Ficoll-Histopaque density gradient centrifugation and then cryopreserved in the vapor phase of liquid nitrogen. Analytical flow cytometry was used to check the purity and quantity of each magnetically sorted T cell population. Each sorted fraction had its genomic DNA isolated and then quantified by UV absorbance on a Nanodrop 2000c.

The sample belongs to a study of shared clonotypes between healthy human individuals (dated by TCRdb to between 2020 and 2021). Background for the entire study: A couple of women and three men aged 18 to 49 years were included in the cohort. For each donor, CD4 naive and CD4 memory were each given three plates, CD8 naive was given two plates, and CD8 memory was given one plate. To estimate repertoire size and how much clonotypes are shared between individuals, the study performed deep sequencing of blood TCR repertoires from about 5 healthy adults. To increase sequencing depth and limit assay-specific biases, TCR repertoire library preparation and sequencing were carried out by different laboratories using diverse techniques. Leukapheresis yielded between about 0.8 and 9.5 billion PBMCs per donor.

Overall study results and their limits: Pairwise subsampling led to the expectation that sequencing depth would affect the degree of clonotype sharing among donors. Incomplete sequencing was indicated by rarefaction of sorted-subset datasets, despite the large sequencing depth. Sharing across a few donors was observed for roughly 5.4% of naive CD4, over 3% of naive CD8, about 2.3% of memory CD4, and over 0.3% of memory CD8 clonotypes. Compared with non-shared clonotypes, the clonotypes found in all four sorted-subset donors had higher generation probabilities. Naive subsets generally had larger estimated clonotype richness than memory subsets did. Sampling was limited to blood, and TCR repertoires in tissue likely differ from TCR repertoires in blood. Because the study included only a small number of donors, the genetic and exposure-history diversity represented was limited.

Material for sequencing was naive CD4+ T cells from PBMCs. Read against the paper, the sample's cell subset or site label means: CD45RA+ positively selected. The rearranged segments are TRBV6-6 and TRBJ2-6, with an unclear D gene assignment. The sequence derives from a man between 18 and 35 years old in good health. Some clones in this sample may be carry-over from other donors' samples. The nucleotide sequence is TGTGCCAGCACCTCAAGGTCCGTCTCTGGGGCCAACGTCCTGACTTTC. Translated, this is CASTSRSVSGANVLTF.